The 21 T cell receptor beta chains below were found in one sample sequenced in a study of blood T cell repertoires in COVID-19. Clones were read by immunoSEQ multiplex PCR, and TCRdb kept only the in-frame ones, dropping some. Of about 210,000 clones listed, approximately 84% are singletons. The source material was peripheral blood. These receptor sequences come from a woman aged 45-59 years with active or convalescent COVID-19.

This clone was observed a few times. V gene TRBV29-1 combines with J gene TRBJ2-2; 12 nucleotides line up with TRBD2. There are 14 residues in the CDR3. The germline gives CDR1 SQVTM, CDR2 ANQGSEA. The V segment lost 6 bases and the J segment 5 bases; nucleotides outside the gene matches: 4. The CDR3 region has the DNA TGCAGCGTCGCGACTAGCGGGAGTACCGGGGAGCTGTTTTTT. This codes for CSVATSGSTGELFF.

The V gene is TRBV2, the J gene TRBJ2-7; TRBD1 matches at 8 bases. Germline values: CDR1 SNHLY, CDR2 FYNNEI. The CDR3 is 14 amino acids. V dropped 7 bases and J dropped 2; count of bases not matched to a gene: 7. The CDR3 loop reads CASITDRGAYEQYF. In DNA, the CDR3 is TGTGCCAGCATAACCGACAGGGGCGCCTACGAGCAGTACTTC.

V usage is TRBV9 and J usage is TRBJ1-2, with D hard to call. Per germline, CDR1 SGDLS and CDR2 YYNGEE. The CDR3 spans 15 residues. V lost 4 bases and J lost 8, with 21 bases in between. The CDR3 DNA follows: TGTGCCAGCAGCCCCGACACTAAGGCCGCGGGGGGCTACACCTTC. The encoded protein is CASSPDTKAAGGYTF.

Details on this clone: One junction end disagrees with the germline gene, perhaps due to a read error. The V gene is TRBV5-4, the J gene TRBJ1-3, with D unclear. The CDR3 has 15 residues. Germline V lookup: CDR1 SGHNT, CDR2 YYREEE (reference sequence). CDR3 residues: CASSLGTAPLDTIYF. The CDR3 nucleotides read TGTGCCAGCAGTTTGGGTACAGCCCCCCTCGACACCATATATTTT.

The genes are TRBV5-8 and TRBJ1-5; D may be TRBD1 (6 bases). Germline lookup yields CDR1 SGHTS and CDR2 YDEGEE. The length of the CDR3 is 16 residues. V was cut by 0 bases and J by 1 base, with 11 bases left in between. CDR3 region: CASSLDRAVSNQPQHF. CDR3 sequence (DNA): TGTGCCAGCAGCTTGGACAGGGCGGTAAGCAATCAGCCCCAGCATTTT.

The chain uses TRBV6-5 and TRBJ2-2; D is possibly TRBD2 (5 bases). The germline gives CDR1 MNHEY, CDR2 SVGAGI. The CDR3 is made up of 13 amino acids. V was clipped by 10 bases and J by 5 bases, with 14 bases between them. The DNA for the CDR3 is TGTGCCACCCGGACTTTGGCAACCGGGGAGCTGTTTTTT. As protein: CATRTLATGELFF.

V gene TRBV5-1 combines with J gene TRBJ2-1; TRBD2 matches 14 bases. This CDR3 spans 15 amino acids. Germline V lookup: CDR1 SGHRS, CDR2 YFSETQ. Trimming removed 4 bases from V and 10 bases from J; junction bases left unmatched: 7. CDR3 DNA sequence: TGCGCCAGCAGCCCGGGACTAGCGGGGGTGGAAGAGCAGTTCTTC. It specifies CASSPGLAGVEEQFF.

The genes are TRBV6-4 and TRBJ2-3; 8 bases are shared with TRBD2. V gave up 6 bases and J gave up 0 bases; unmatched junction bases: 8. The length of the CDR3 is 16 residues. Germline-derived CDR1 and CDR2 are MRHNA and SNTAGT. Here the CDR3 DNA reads TGTGCCAGCAGCCTCCGGGGGGGTACTAGCACAGATACGCAGTATTTT. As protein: CASSLRGGTSTDTQYF.

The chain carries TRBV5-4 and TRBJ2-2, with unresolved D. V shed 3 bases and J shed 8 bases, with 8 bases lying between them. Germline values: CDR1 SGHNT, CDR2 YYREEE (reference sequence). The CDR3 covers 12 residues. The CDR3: CASSWSRGELFF. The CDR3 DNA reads TGTGCCAGCAGCTGGTCTAGGGGGGAGCTGTTTTTT.

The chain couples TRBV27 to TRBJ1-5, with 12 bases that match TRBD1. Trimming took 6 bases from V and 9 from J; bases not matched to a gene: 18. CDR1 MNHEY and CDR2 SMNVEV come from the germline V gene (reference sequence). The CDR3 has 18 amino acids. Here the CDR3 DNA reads TGTGCCAGCAGCCCCCGAGGGGGCGGGACAGGGGGCGTGCGGCCCCAGCATTTT. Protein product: CASSPRGGGTGGVRPQHF.

In DNA form, the CDR3 reads TGTGCCAGCAGTTTGGGGCAGGGAGGTAACGAGCAGTACTTC. Translated: CASSLGQGGNEQYF. The chain links TRBV28 to TRBJ2-7; maybe TRBD2 (6 bases). Trimming cost V 3 bases and J 5 bases, with 14 bases left between them. Germline lookup yields CDR1 MDHEN and CDR2 SYDVKM. The CDR3 totals 14 residues.

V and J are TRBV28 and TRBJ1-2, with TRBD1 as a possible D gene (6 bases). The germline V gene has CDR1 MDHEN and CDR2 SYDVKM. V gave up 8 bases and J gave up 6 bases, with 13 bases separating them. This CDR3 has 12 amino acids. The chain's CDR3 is CASSRGGNGYTF. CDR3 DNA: TGTGCCAGCTCCAGAGGGGGAAATGGCTACACCTTC.

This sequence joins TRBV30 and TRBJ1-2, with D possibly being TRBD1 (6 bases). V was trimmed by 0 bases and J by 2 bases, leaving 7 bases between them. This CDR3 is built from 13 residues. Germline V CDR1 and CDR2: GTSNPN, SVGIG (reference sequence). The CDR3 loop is CAWSVGQNYGYTF. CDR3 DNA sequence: TGTGCCTGGAGTGTAGGACAGAACTATGGCTACACCTTC.

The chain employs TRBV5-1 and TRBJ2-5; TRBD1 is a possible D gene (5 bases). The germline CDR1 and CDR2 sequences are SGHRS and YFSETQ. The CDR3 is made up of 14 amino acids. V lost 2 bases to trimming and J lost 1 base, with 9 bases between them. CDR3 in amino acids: CASSLRGSQETQYF. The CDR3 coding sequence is TGCGCCAGCAGCTTAAGGGGTAGCCAAGAGACCCAGTACTTC.

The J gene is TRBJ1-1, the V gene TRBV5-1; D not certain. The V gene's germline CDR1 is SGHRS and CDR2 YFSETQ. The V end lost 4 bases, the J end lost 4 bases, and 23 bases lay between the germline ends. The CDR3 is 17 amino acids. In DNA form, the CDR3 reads TGCGCCAGCAGCAAACGGTCCAACGGCGGGGTTTCCACTGAAGCTTTCTTT. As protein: CASSKRSNGGVSTEAFF. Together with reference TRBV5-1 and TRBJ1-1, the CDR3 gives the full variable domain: KAGVTQTPRYLIKTRGQQVTLSCSPISGHRSVSWYQQTPGQGLQFLFEYFSETQRNKGNFPGRFSGRQFSNSRSEMNVSTLELGDSALYLCASSKRSNGGVSTEAFFGQGTRLTVV.

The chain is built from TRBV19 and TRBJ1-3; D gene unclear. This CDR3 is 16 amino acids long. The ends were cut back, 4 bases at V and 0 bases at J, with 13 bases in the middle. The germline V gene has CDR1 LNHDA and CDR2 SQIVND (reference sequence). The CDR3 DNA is TGTGCCAGTAGTACCCGGGGAGGGTACTCTGGAAACACCATATATTTT. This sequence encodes CASSTRGGYSGNTIYF.

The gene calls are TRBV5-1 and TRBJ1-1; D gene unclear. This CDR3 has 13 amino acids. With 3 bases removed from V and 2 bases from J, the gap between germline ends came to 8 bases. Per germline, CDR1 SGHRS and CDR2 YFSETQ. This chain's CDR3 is CASSSPVNTEAFF. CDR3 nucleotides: TGCGCCAGCAGCTCTCCGGTCAACACTGAAGCTTTCTTT.

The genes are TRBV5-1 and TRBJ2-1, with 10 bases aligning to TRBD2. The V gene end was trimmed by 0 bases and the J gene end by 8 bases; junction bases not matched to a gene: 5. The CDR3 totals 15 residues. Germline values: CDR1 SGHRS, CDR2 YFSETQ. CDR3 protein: CASSLDLAGVDEQFF. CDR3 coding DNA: TGCGCCAGCAGCTTGGATCTAGCGGGAGTCGATGAGCAGTTCTTC.

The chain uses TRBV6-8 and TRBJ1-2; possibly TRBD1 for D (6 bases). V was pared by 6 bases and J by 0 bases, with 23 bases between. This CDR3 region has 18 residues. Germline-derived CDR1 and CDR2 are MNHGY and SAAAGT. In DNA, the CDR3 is TGTGCCAGCAGCCCCAGCGTCCCCCGGGACAAAGCTAACTATGGCTACACCTTC. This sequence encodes CASSPSVPRDKANYGYTF.

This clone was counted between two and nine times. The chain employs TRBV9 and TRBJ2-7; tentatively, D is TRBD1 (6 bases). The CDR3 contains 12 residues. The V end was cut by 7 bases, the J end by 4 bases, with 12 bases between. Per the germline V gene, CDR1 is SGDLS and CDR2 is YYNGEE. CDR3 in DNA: TGTGCCAGCGATCAGGGGAGATACGAGCAGTACGTC. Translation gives CASDQGRYEQYV.

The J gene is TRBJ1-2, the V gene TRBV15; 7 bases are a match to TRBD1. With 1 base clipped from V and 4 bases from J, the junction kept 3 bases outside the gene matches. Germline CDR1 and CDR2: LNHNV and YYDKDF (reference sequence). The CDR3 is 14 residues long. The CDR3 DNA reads TGTGCCACCAGCAGAGGACAGGGAGGCTATGGCTACACCTTC. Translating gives CATSRGQGGYGYTF.